This TCR beta chain was recorded in a study of T cell responses to AZD1222 COVID-19 vaccine. Study outcomes and limitations: Close to half of spike-specific TCRs reportedly recognize unmutated variant regions. Spike was spanned by vaccine-associated CD4 TCRs, with dominance at 160-218 and 743-854. It should be noted that donors were predominantly white British and more often female, and clonal diversity was possibly underestimated. Only a handful of AZD1222 recipients, five to seven in all, had baseline seropositivity.

On this clone itself: Its antigen is unknown.

CDR1 and CDR2 from the germline V gene are MNHEY and SMNVEV (reference sequence). The CDR3 extends over 17 amino acids. V dropped 7 bases and J dropped 3; count of bases not matched to a gene: 17. Assay used: immunoSEQ multiplex PCR; TCRdb lists only in-frame clones, some missing. The profile shows 95,000 to 150,000 clones, approximately 90% of them singletons. This clonotype was sampled from an adult in good health. The chain employs TRBV27 and TRBJ2-7, with 8 bases that match TRBD2. The specimen comprised peripheral blood, sampled on day 0 of AZD1222 vaccination. The CDR3: CASKSGPRGLVGYEQYF. The DNA for the CDR3 is TGTGCCAGCAAGTCTGGCCCAAGGGGACTAGTAGGCTACGAGCAGTACTTC.